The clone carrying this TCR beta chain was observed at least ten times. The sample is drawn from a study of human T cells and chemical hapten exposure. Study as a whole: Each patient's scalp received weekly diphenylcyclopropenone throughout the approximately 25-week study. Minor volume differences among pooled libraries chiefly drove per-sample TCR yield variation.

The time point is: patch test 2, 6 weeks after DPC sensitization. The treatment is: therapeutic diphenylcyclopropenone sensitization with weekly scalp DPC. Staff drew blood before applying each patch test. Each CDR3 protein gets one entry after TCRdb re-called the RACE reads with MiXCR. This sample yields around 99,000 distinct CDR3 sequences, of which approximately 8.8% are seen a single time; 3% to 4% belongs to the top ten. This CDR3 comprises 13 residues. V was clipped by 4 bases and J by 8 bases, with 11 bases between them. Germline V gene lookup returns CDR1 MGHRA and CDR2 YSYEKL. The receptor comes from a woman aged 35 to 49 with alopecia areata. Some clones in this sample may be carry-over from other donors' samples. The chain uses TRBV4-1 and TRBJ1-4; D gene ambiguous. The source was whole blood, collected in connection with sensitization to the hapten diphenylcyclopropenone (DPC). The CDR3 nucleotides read TGCGCCAGCAGCCCTCCCTCGGAAGAAAAACTGTTTTTT. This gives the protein CASSPPSEEKLFF.